Listed below are T cell receptor beta chains from one sample, sequenced in a study of CD8 T cells in Susac syndrome. TCRdb re-analysed the immunoSEQ multiplex PCR reads in MiXCR, keeping a single row per CDR3 protein. The table records about 280,000 distinct CDR3 sequences, roughly 84% of them present only once. Material: CD8+ T cells from PBMCs. Every receptor here comes from a human donor with multiple sclerosis. Each CDR3 is given with its conserved first and last residue. The D gene is left open where the match is weak. Where a row states a size, it is once, few, many or the class of an expanded clone; other rows omit it.

j_call: TRBJ2-1; v_call: TRBV19; d_call: TRBD2; clone_size: .; cdr3_aa: CASSIDLESRGGDEQFF; cdr3_nt: TGTGCCAGTAGTATAGATCTGGAGTCCCGGGGAGGGGATGAGCAGTTCTTC
j_call: TRBJ1-5; v_call: TRBV28; d_call: .; clone_size: .; cdr3_aa: CASRGSVFRGNQPQHF; cdr3_nt: TGTGCCAGCAGAGGTTCAGTTTTTCGGGGCAATCAGCCCCAGCATTTT
j_call: TRBJ2-4; v_call: TRBV23-1; d_call: TRBD1; clone_size: .; cdr3_aa: CASSQRQGAGVKNIQYF; cdr3_nt: TGCGCCAGCAGTCAGCGACAGGGGGCTGGGGTCAAAAACATTCAGTACTTC
j_call: TRBJ2-1; v_call: TRBV4-1; d_call: .; clone_size: once; cdr3_aa: CASSQEEGFRTLLWQFF; cdr3_nt: TGCGCCAGCAGCCAAGAGGAAGGGTTCAGAACTTTACTGTGGCAGTTCTTC
j_call: TRBJ1-3; v_call: TRBV27; d_call: .; clone_size: .; cdr3_aa: CASRGAGNTIYF; cdr3_nt: TGTGCCAGCAGGGGGGCTGGAAACACCATATATTTT
j_call: TRBJ1-2; v_call: TRBV18; d_call: .; clone_size: .; cdr3_aa: CASSPSRTDLNYGYTF; cdr3_nt: TGTGCCAGCTCACCAAGTAGGACCGATCTCAACTATGGCTACACCTTC
j_call: TRBJ1-3; v_call: TRBV28; d_call: TRBD1; clone_size: .; cdr3_aa: CASSFRDRAAENGNTIYF; cdr3_nt: TGTGCCAGCAGTTTCCGGGACAGGGCGGCGGAAAATGGAAACACCATATATTTT
j_call: TRBJ2-1; v_call: TRBV6-6; d_call: .; clone_size: few; cdr3_aa: CASSSARGRDEQFF; cdr3_nt: TGTGCCAGCAGTTCGGCTAGGGGAAGGGATGAGCAGTTCTTC
j_call: TRBJ2-1; v_call: TRBV27; d_call: .; clone_size: .; cdr3_aa: CASSLLAVLSYNEQFF; cdr3_nt: TGTGCCAGCAGTTTACTGGCAGTTCTTTCCTACAATGAGCAGTTCTTC
j_call: TRBJ1-4; v_call: TRBV19; d_call: .; clone_size: .; cdr3_aa: CASSAGTTTNEKLFF; cdr3_nt: TGTGCCAGTAGCGCCGGGACAACAACTAATGAAAAACTGTTTTTT
j_call: TRBJ2-7; v_call: TRBV10-3; d_call: .; clone_size: .; cdr3_aa: CAISPNEQYF; cdr3_nt: TGTGCCATCAGCCCCAACGAGCAGTACTTC
j_call: TRBJ2-7; v_call: TRBV9; d_call: .; clone_size: .; cdr3_aa: CASSVGSGSEQYF; cdr3_nt: TGTGCCAGCAGCGTAGGGTCAGGCAGCGAGCAGTACTTC
j_call: TRBJ2-7; v_call: TRBV27; d_call: TRBD2; clone_size: .; cdr3_aa: CASSPSRAGGWGEQYF; cdr3_nt: TGTGCCAGCAGTCCATCACGAGCGGGAGGATGGGGGGAGCAGTACTTC
j_call: TRBJ2-7; v_call: TRBV9; d_call: .; clone_size: .; cdr3_aa: CASSRGWVHEQYF; cdr3_nt: TGTGCCAGCAGCCGGGGTTGGGTCCACGAGCAGTACTTC
j_call: TRBJ2-7; v_call: TRBV29-1; d_call: TRBD2; clone_size: .; cdr3_aa: CSIFRVAGGSYEQYF; cdr3_nt: TGCAGCATTTTCCGAGTAGCGGGAGGTTCCTACGAGCAGTACTTC
j_call: TRBJ2-1; v_call: TRBV5-8; d_call: TRBD2; clone_size: .; cdr3_aa: CAGSLQKREASGEQFF; cdr3_nt: TGTGCCGGCAGCTTGCAGAAGCGGGAGGCCTCGGGTGAGCAGTTCTTC
j_call: TRBJ2-7; v_call: TRBV10-2; d_call: .; clone_size: .; cdr3_aa: CASSSPGDEQYF; cdr3_nt: TGCGCCAGCAGTTCCCCTGGCGACGAGCAGTACTTC
j_call: TRBJ2-7; v_call: TRBV6-5; d_call: .; clone_size: .; cdr3_aa: CASSYSVGQTTYEQYF; cdr3_nt: TGTGCCAGCAGTTACTCTGTTGGACAGACTACCTACGAGCAGTACTTC
j_call: TRBJ2-1; v_call: TRBV7-9; d_call: .; clone_size: .; cdr3_aa: CASSLARRSSYNEQFF; cdr3_nt: TGTGCCAGCAGCTTAGCACGGCGGTCCTCCTACAATGAGCAGTTCTTC
j_call: TRBJ2-1; v_call: TRBV9; d_call: .; clone_size: once; cdr3_aa: CASSVQVFSYNEQFF; cdr3_nt: TGTGCCAGCAGCGTCCAGGTCTTTTCCTACAATGAGCAGTTCTTC
j_call: TRBJ2-2; v_call: TRBV28; d_call: .; clone_size: .; cdr3_aa: CASRGGARNTGELFF; cdr3_nt: TGTGCCAGCAGAGGAGGGGCGAGGAACACCGGGGAGCTGTTTTTT
j_call: TRBJ1-5; v_call: TRBV20-1; d_call: .; clone_size: .; cdr3_aa: CSAQPLVPGGFKGPQHF; cdr3_nt: TGCAGTGCTCAACCTCTAGTGCCAGGAGGCTTTAAAGGGCCCCAGCATTTT
j_call: TRBJ2-1; v_call: TRBV29-1; d_call: .; clone_size: once; cdr3_aa: CSLLLPTLAELSSYNEQFF; cdr3_nt: TGCAGCCTTCTTCTTCCCACTTTAGCGGAACTGAGCTCCTACAATGAGCAGTTCTTC
j_call: TRBJ2-1; v_call: TRBV9; d_call: .; clone_size: .; cdr3_aa: CASSVRRGWAYNEQFF; cdr3_nt: TGTGCCAGCAGCGTACGACGGGGGTGGGCCTACAATGAGCAGTTCTTC
j_call: TRBJ2-2; v_call: TRBV19; d_call: TRBD2; clone_size: .; cdr3_aa: CASSPSLAGTGELFF; cdr3_nt: TGTGCCAGTAGCCCGAGCCTAGCGGGAACCGGGGAGCTGTTTTTT
j_call: TRBJ1-5; v_call: TRBV2; d_call: .; clone_size: once; cdr3_aa: CASSDWGTSNQPQHF; cdr3_nt: TGTGCCAGCAGTGACTGGGGGACTAGCAATCAGCCCCAGCATTTT
j_call: TRBJ2-3; v_call: TRBV27; d_call: .; clone_size: .; cdr3_aa: CASSFRRDTQYF; cdr3_nt: TGTGCCAGCAGTTTTCGACGAGATACGCAGTATTTT
j_call: TRBJ2-1; v_call: TRBV15; d_call: TRBD2; clone_size: .; cdr3_aa: CATSRDTSGVSYNEQFF; cdr3_nt: TGTGCCACCAGCAGAGACACTAGCGGAGTCTCCTACAATGAGCAGTTCTTC
j_call: TRBJ1-3; v_call: TRBV9; d_call: TRBD1; clone_size: .; cdr3_aa: CASSAKDRAGNTIYF; cdr3_nt: TGTGCCAGCAGCGCGAAGGACAGGGCTGGAAACACCATATATTTT
j_call: TRBJ2-1; v_call: TRBV27; d_call: .; clone_size: few; cdr3_aa: CASSLRRDPVEQFF; cdr3_nt: TGTGCCAGCAGTTTAAGGCGGGACCCCGTTGAGCAGTTCTTC
j_call: TRBJ2-5; v_call: TRBV9; d_call: .; clone_size: .; cdr3_aa: CASSVATGSETQYF; cdr3_nt: TGTGCCAGCAGCGTCGCTACAGGGTCGGAGACCCAGTACTTC
j_call: TRBJ2-1; v_call: TRBV7-9; d_call: TRBD2; clone_size: .; cdr3_aa: CASSLAGLAGRREQFF; cdr3_nt: TGTGCCAGCAGCTTAGCGGGACTAGCGGGACGGCGGGAGCAGTTCTTC
j_call: TRBJ2-7; v_call: TRBV28; d_call: TRBD2; clone_size: .; cdr3_aa: CASSGTRYEQYF; cdr3_nt: TGTGCCAGCAGCGGGACTAGATACGAGCAGTACTTC
j_call: TRBJ2-7; v_call: TRBV10-3; d_call: .; clone_size: .; cdr3_aa: CATLQQGSSGYEQYF; cdr3_nt: TGTGCCACCCTACAACAGGGCTCTTCTGGATACGAGCAGTACTTC
j_call: TRBJ2-7; v_call: TRBV20-1; d_call: TRBD1; clone_size: .; cdr3_aa: CSARGDRGIYEQYF; cdr3_nt: TGCAGTGCTAGGGGGGACAGGGGGATATACGAGCAGTACTTC